This T cell receptor (beta chain) was profiled in a study of T-cell reconstitution after alpha-beta-depleted transplantation in children. The V end was cut by 2 bases, the J end by 2 bases, with 12 bases between. The CDR3 has 15 amino acids. In germline, CDR1 is SGDLS, CDR2 YYNGEE. Unique molecular identifiers were incorporated into the prepared TCRbeta library. TCRdb processed the PCR reads anew with MiXCR; each CDR3 protein has one entry. In the table there are around 92,000 distinct CDR3 sequences, approximately 12% of which are singletons. The receptor was derived from a human donor who donated a stem cell graft to a child with inherited bone marrow failure. Material: PBMCs from the stem cell graft donor, obtained from the stem cell graft. V gene TRBV9 combines with J gene TRBJ2-3, with D possibly being TRBD2 (6 bases). CDR3 coding DNA: TGTGCCAGCAGCGTCCAGTCGGGAGTCACAGATACGCAGTATTTT. Translating it yields CASSVQSGVTDTQYF.